Described below is a single T cell receptor (beta chain) sequence and its context. Sequencing was performed with immunoSEQ multiplex PCR; in TCRdb, only in-frame clones are kept and a portion is missing. The sample shows fewer than 1 million clones, 90% to 97% of them seen only once. The record originates from a study of shared clonotypes between healthy human individuals. Only CD45RO-negative cells positively selected for CCR7 counted as naive CD8 cells, so terminally differentiated effector memory CD45RA+ cells were excluded. CDR1 is MNHEY, CDR2 SMNVEV, per germline (reference sequence). The CDR3 contains 13 residues. V lost 5 bases, J lost 5 bases, and 4 bases stayed unmatched.

The sequenced material came from naive CD8+ T cells sorted from blood. This receptor was taken from a man aged 25 to 40 in good health. The chain uses TRBV27 and TRBJ2-7; 9 bases agree with TRBD1. The CDR3 bases are TGTGCCAGCAGTCGGGACAGGGATAACGAGCAGTACTTC. Translated: CASSRDRDNEQYF.